This T cell receptor (beta chain) was profiled in a study of neurological immune-mediated disorders. This sample's time point: technical triplicate 2. Points from the study as a whole: None of the CDR3 amino acid sequences of expanded clones were shared across subjects, and this suggested private repertoires in all groups.

Germline loops: CDR1 DFQATT, CDR2 SNEGSKA (reference sequence). CDR3 length equals 14 residues. V lost 0 bases and J 3 bases, leaving 11 bases between the germline ends. A 10-nucleotide random UMI tagged transcripts in template-switch 5'RACE cDNA synthesis. In TCRdb, the 5' RACE reads were re-called with MiXCR into one record per CDR3 protein. The data hold under 65,000 distinct CDR3 sequences, with about 25% observed a single time. There are a few counts of this clonotype. The antigen is unknown. The chain is built from TRBV20-1 and TRBJ2-5; D gene uncertain. This receptor was identified in a man aged 60-69 years with HTLV-1-associated myelopathy (HAM/TSP). Sequencing was carried out using PBMCs. CDR3 coding DNA: TGCAGTGCTAGAGAACCATTTGGGAAAGAGACCCAGTACTTC. Protein: CSAREPFGKETQYF.